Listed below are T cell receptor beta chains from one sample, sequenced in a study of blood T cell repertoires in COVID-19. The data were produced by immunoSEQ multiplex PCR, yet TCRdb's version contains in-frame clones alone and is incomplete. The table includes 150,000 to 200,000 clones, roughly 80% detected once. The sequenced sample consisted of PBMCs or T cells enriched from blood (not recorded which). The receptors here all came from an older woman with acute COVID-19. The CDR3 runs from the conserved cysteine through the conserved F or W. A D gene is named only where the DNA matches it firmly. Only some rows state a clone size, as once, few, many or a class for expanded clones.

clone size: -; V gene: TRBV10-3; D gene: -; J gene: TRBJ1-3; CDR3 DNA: TGTGCCATCAGTGACCGGAGCTCTGGAAACACCATATATTTT; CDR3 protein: CAISDRSSGNTIYF
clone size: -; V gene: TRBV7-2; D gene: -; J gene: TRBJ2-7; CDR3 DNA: TGTGCCAGCAGCTTTCCAGTTACCTACGAGCAGTACTTC; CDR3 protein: CASSFPVTYEQYF
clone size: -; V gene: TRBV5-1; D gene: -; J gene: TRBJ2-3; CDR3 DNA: TGCGCCAGCAGCTTGACAGGGTTGCCAGATACGCAGTATTTT; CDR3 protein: CASSLTGLPDTQYF
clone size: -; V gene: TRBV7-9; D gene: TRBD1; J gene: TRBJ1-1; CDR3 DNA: TGTGCCAGCAGTCACGACAGGGGGCTCCCGAACACTGAAGCTTTCTTT; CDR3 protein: CASSHDRGLPNTEAFF
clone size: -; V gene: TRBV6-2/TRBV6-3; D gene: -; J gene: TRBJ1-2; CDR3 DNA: TGTGCCAGCAGTTATACGACTCGTGGCTACACCTTC; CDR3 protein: CASSYTTRGYTF
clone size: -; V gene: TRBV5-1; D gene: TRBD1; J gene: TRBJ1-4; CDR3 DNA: TGCGCCAGCAGCTTGGGGCAGGGGGGCGAAAAACTGTTTTTT; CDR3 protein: CASSLGQGGEKLFF
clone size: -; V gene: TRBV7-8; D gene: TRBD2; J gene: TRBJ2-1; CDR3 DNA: TGTGCCAGCAGCCCAGCGGGGAGGCCAGGTGAGCAGTTCTTC; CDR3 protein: CASSPAGRPGEQFF
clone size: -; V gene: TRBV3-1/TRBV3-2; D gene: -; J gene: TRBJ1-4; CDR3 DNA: TGTGCCAGCAGCCCTCTTGGGGCAGGGAGGAACGAAAAACTGTTTTTT; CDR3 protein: CASSPLGAGRNEKLFF
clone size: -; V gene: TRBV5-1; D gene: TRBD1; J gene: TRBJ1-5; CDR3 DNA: TGCGCCAGCAGCTTGGGGGACAGGGGCGGTCAGCCCCAGCATTTT; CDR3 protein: CASSLGDRGGQPQHF
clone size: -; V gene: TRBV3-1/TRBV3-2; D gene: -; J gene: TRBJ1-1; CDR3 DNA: TGTGCCAGCAGCTCGACAGGATCCACTGAAGCTTTCTTT; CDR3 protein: CASSSTGSTEAFF
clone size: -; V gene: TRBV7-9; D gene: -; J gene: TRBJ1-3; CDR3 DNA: TGTGCCAGCAGCCCCAGCCTGGCGGCCAGTTCTGGAAACACCATATATTTT; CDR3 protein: CASSPSLAASSGNTIYF
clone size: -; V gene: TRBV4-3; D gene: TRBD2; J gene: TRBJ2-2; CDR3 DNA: TGCGCCAGCAGCCCGCGAGCGGGGGGGCGATCCGGGGAGCTGTTTTTT; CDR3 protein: CASSPRAGGRSGELFF
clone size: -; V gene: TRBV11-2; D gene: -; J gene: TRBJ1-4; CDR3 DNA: TGTGCCAGCAGTGCCTCAGGGGTGATTAATGAAAAACTGTTTTTT; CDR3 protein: CASSASGVINEKLFF
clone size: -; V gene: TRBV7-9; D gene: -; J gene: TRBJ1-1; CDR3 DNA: TGTGCCAGCATCTCTCAGGAAAACACTGAAGCTTTCTTT; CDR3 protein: CASISQENTEAFF
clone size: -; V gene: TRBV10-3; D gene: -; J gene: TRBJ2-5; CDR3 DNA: TGTGCCATCAGTACGGGACAAGAGACCCAGTACTTC; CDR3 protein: CAISTGQETQYF
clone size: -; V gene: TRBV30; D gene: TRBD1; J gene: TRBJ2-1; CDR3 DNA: TGTGCCTGGAGTGTACAGGGGTTAGAGCAGTTCTTC; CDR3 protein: CAWSVQGLEQFF
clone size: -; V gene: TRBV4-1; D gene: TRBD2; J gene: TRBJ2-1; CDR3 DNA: TGCGCCAGCAGCCAAGACCCAGCGGGACCCTCCTACAATGAGCAGTTCTTC; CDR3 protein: CASSQDPAGPSYNEQFF
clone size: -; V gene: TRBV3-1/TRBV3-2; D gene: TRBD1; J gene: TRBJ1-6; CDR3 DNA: TGTGCCAGCAGTCCCCAGGGGGTTAATTCACCCCTCCACTTT; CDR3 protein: CASSPQGVNSPLHF
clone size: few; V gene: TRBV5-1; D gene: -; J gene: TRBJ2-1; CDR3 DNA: TGCGCCAGCAGCTTGGAGCAGACAACCTACAATGAGCAGTTCTTC; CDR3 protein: CASSLEQTTYNEQFF
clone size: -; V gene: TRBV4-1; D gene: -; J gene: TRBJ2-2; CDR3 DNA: TGCGCCAGCAGCCAAGGGAGGCAGGTTAACACCGGGGAGCTGTTTTTT; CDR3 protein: CASSQGRQVNTGELFF
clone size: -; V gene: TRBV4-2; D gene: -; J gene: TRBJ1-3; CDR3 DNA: TGTGCCAGCAGCCAAGATCTCCCGACAGGCTCTGGAAACACCATATATTTT; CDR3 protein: CASSQDLPTGSGNTIYF
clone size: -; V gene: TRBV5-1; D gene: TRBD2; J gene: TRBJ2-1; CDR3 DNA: TGCGCCAGCAGCTTTTCCAGCGGGAGCCCTTACAATGAGCAGTTCTTC; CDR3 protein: CASSFSSGSPYNEQFF